This T cell receptor (beta chain) is drawn from a study of shared clonotypes between healthy human individuals (dated by TCRdb to the early 2020s). Turning to the overall study: Three men and a couple of women, aged 18 to 49 years, made up the cohort. To increase sequencing depth and limit assay-specific biases, different laboratories used diverse techniques to prepare libraries and sequence TCR repertoires. Blood TCR repertoires of five healthy adults were deeply sequenced to estimate repertoire size and the extent of clonotype sharing between individuals. Each donor's leukapheresis produced roughly between roughly 0.85 and 9.5 billion PBMCs. For each donor, CD4 naive and CD4 memory were each given three plates, CD8 naive was given two plates, and CD8 memory was given one plate.

The CDR3, from cysteine to phenylalanine, totals 14 residues. The entry retains the CDR3 DNA only, 42 bases that are in frame from base 1. CDR1 and CDR2 (MNHEY, SMNVEV) derive from the germline V gene (reference sequence). Between the V and J ends, shortened by 6 bases and 0 bases respectively, the junction contains 9 bases. Using the deep immunoSEQ assay, multiplex PCR amplified TCR CDR3 regions from genomic DNA. Extracted genomic DNA from each cell subset was distributed evenly across all wells of several immunoSEQ 96-well plates, and each plate was treated as a replicate. For sorted subsets, each replicate PCR was loaded with 150 to 250 ng genomic DNA, equivalent to some 31,000 T cell genomes. Purified libraries were quantified with a Qubit 3.0 fluorometer, sized on a Bioanalyzer 2100, and re-quantified with the KAPA Library Quantification kit. Every immunoSEQ 96-well plate was sequenced on a separate single-read 150-cycle Illumina NextSeq 550 flow cell. As for the authors' bioinformatics: Because only junctional sequences without quality scores were contained in the immunoSEQ output, filtering matching that applied to full-length reads could not be performed. To assign V/J genes and CDR3, sequences were annotated against IMGT germline references using PyIR, a Python wrapper for IgBLAST v1.9. Any read was removed if the V/J assignment was weak (E-value above 1e-6), the CDR3 was missing, or the read contained stop codons, out-of-frame junctions, or ambiguous translated residues. A V3J clonotype was defined by an identical inferred V gene, J gene, and CDR3 amino acid sequence. The percentage overlap between two repertoires was calculated by dividing the number of shared unique clonotypes by the size of the smaller repertoire. Repertoire richness was assessed with RTK rarefaction, the Chao1 estimator, and Recon v2.1 estimates of unobserved clonotypes. Generation probabilities were computed with OLGA for all TCRbeta clonotypes obtained by the gDNA method from several donors. In TCRdb, the immuneACCESS table is reduced to in-frame sequences with V and J assigned. These tables do not hold every clone; where another copy was compared, an unresolved V gene accounts for under half, and the others remain unexplained. The DNA gave D and trimming, while V, J and clone size come from that table. The sample contains roughly 2 million clones, 95% of them found a single time. The ten biggest clones cover less than 0.15% of the sample.

What the study reported, not specific to this receptor: Because the study included a small number of donors, the genetic and exposure-history diversity represented was limited. Sampling was limited to blood, and TCR repertoires in tissue likely differ from TCR repertoires in blood. Pairwise subsampling indicated that sequencing depth was expected to affect the degree of clonotype sharing among donors. Naive subsets generally had larger estimated clonotype richness than memory subsets. Compared with non-shared clonotypes, clonotypes shared by all four sorted-subset donors had higher generation probabilities. Rarefaction of sorted-subset datasets indicated incomplete sequencing despite the large sequencing depth. When four donors were compared, the shared fraction of clonotypes was around 4.6% for naive CD4, more than 3% for naive CD8, roughly 2.3% for memory CD4, and under 0.5% for memory CD8.

Comment on this clone: Its recognized antigen is unknown. Nothing much larger sits one base from this clone, and base qualities are not available.

The donors were healthy, HIV-negative adults with no recently reported acute infections or vaccinations. Every donor was a Caucasian adult residing in Nashville, Tennessee, USA. CD4+ T cells were enriched by magnetic negative selection; naive cells were then positively selected on CD45RA, and the negative fraction formed the memory subset. Blood was collected by leukapheresis, and PBMCs were isolated by Ficoll-Histopaque density gradient centrifugation and then cryopreserved in liquid nitrogen vapor phase. Analytical flow cytometry was used to check the purity and quantity of each magnetically sorted T cell population. Genomic DNA was isolated from each sorted fraction and quantified by UV absorbance on a Nanodrop 2000c.

The receptor was isolated from a man younger than 30 in good health. The sample taken for sequencing was naive CD4+ T cells sorted from blood. The cell subset or site label on this specimen signifies: CD45RA+ positively selected. The rearrangement joined TRBV27 to TRBJ1-5; the D gene cannot be named for sure. The CDR3 sequence is CASSRGFSNQPQHF. The bases are TGTGCCAGCAGCCGGGGTTTTAGCAATCAGCCCCAGCATTTT.